The clone carrying this T cell receptor (beta chain) was counted many times. Absent ophthalmopathy progression within 18 months defined stable Graves' hyperthyroidism. Exclusions: uncontrolled infection, other autoimmune disease, pregnancy, lactation. The authors obtained PBMCs from about 9.5 ml of fresh peripheral blood. Template material for amplifying TCR beta CDR3 regions consisted of RNA transcripts. The HTBI primer set was used in a first-round RT-PCR of the TCR CDR3. One entry per CDR3 protein, called by TCRdb with MiXCR from the multiplex PCR reads. Here the sample spans some 420,000 distinct CDR3 sequences, around 15% being singletons. The data belong to a study of T cells in Graves' hyperthyroidism and ophthalmopathy. Study-wide context: Prior to any treatment, at the point of initial diagnosis, peripheral blood was collected.

The specimen was blood. This clonotype was sampled from a woman aged 18-30 years with Graves' hyperthyroidism.

CDR3 protein: CASSQLLGNTIYF. CDR3 DNA: TGTGCCAGCAGCCAGTTACTCGGAAACACCATATATTTT. V gene TRBV3-1 combines with J gene TRBJ1-3; D call uncertain. CDR3 length: 13 amino acids. CDR1 is LGHDT and CDR2 is YNNKEL in the germline V gene (reference sequence). Between the trimmed V and J ends, which lost 3 bases and 4 bases, there was a span of 7 bases.